This T cell receptor beta chain was observed in a study of blood T cell repertoires in COVID-19. For the study at large: T cells, B-cell-depleted T cells, or PBMCs provided the cDNA or gDNA that served as material.

Per the study methods: From reference gene primer amplification, estimates of nucleated cell counts were derived. Profiling relied on immunoSEQ multiplex PCR, and the TCRdb table lists in-frame clones only, not all of them. D and trimming come from the DNA, and the V and J calls and clone size come from that table. The sample includes roughly 200,000 clones, around 80% of them seen just once. The length of the CDR3 is 12 residues. Per the germline V gene, CDR1 is GTSNPN and CDR2 is SVGIG (reference sequence). V gave up 3 bases and J gave up 1 base, with 6 bases separating them. The receptor was derived from a woman aged 25 to 39 with COVID-19, enrolled during active disease. Sequenced material: peripheral blood. V gene TRBV30 combines with J gene TRBJ1-2; D may be TRBD1 (5 bases). The CDR3 reads CAWRTVNYGYTF. CDR3 nucleotide sequence: TGTGCCTGGAGGACAGTTAACTATGGCTACACCTTC.